This record concerns one T cell receptor (beta chain) sequence. As yet, its antigen is unknown. The read finishes 3 residues shy of the CDR3 end, and the germline J gene is used to complete it. The source of the sample is a study of T cells in women clearing cervical HPV infection. Study overall: Cases: HPV16-related CIN3 or worse on histology, a couple of invasive cancers. Controls gave blood once infection was undetectable; cases at lesion identification. Notes on the study in general: Repertoire richness, not evenness, was significantly elevated in CIN3+ cases versus controls.

The CDR3 is made up of 12 amino acids. CDR1 and CDR2 from the germline V gene are SGDLS and YYNGEE. Between the trimmed V and J ends, which lost 3 bases and 4 bases, there was a span of 7 bases. Cervical HPV DNA detected by MY09/MY11 PCR, typed by dot-blot. This table comes from immunoSEQ multiplex PCR, and its TCRdb copy is limited to in-frame clones, with some not included. This table lists 25,000 to 35,000 clones. Sequenced input: blood buffy coat. The clonotype originates from a woman between 18 and 69 years old with a cervical HPV16 infection that either progressed to CIN3+ or cleared (not recorded which). The V call is TRBV9, the J call TRBJ2-5; maybe TRBD1 (6 bases). CDR3 in amino acids: CASSARGETQYF. CDR3 DNA, as far as it was read: TGTGCCAGCAGCGCCAGGGGAGAGACC.